This T cell receptor (beta chain) was sequenced for a study of vaccination effects on CD4 cells after COVID-19. ViraFEST used viral peptide pools to expand antigen-specific CD4+ T cells before sequencing. Cells that had been cultured for roughly 9 days were the source of isolated CD4+ T cells. Vaccinated recipients, who were negative for nucleocapsid antibodies, had no history of SARS-CoV-2 infection. Replacing half the medium with IL-2 medium was done on days 3 and 7. TCRdb's copy holds only in-frame clones and misses some; the assay was immunoSEQ multiplex PCR. The sample has some 65,000 clones; less than 85% are singletons. The germline V and J ends were trimmed by 4 bases and 5 bases, with 19 bases remaining between them. Germline CDR1 SEHNR, CDR2 FQNEAQ (reference sequence). The CDR3 is 16 amino acids. As regards this clone: The antigen remains undetermined.

The rearrangement links TRBV7-9 to TRBJ2-3; no reliable D call. This TCR was sampled from a human donor who received a COVID-19 vaccine. The sample consisted of CD4+ T cells from PBMCs cultured with HCoV-NL63 spike peptides, taken before COVID-19 vaccination. CDR3 region: CASSSVPLSSQDTQYF. CDR3 sequence (DNA): TGTGCCAGCAGCTCTGTTCCGCTGTCATCGCAAGATACGCAGTATTTT.